This is a list of T cell receptor beta chains from one sample in a study of blood T cell repertoires in COVID-19. Clones were read by immunoSEQ multiplex PCR, and TCRdb kept only the in-frame ones, dropping some. The data hold around 270,000 clones, with around four fifths observed a single time. The specimen was peripheral blood. These receptor sequences come from a man between 60 and 70 years old with acute or convalescent COVID-19. Both conserved end residues are part of each CDR3. Fields, in order: V gene, CDR3 protein.

TRBV7-8,CASSLAGQGGQPQHF
TRBV11-2,CASSLRPGQGDGYTF
TRBV30,CACNRVTYGYTF
TRBV9,CASSWGGTNEKLFF
TRBV6-5,CASSLAGVRGNSPLHF
TRBV18,CASSPRTLTRGATNEKLFF
TRBV5-4,CASSLAGVADTQYF
TRBV10-3,CAISESGQGDYGYTF
TRBV9,CASSQTGGRASPLHF
TRBV27,CASSLRVPSYNEQFF
TRBV6-1,CASSERTGTSGANVLTF
TRBV12-3/TRBV12-4,CASSLAEVVQYF
TRBV7-8,CASSFDRAGANVLTF
TRBV10-3,CAISATPGTGLSYTF
TRBV6-5,CASSHGTGVNQPQHF
TRBV2,CASRGGTGFYSNQPQHF
TRBV9,CASSPSGQGGQYF
TRBV5-1,CASRREGVLSGELFF
TRBV19,CASSIDRGTDTQYF
TRBV9,CASSPDVGAFQSYNEQFF
TRBV4-3,CASSQDPALAGGPNSEDTQYF
TRBV28,CASSLSGRAYDYSRTDTQYF
TRBV7-2,CASSSPDTATDTQYF
TRBV30,CAWSVRRAHGYTF
TRBV5-1,CASSSQTGEISYEQYF
TRBV6-5,CASSYAGLNTEAFF
TRBV6-6,CASSPAIGQGQGQPQHF
TRBV10-3,CAISESTVGQPQHF
TRBV7-3,CASSRSGGVNSPLHF
TRBV7-9,CASSLPGQDYEQYF
TRBV5-1,CASSLKGQGWTEAFF
TRBV7-6,CASHKNEGQGVGNTIYF
TRBV30,CAWSQQVNTEAFF
TRBV19,CASSIPQGRNQPQHF
TRBV6-4,CASSLQGGTEAFF
TRBV9,CASSERSGTANSPLHF
TRBV4-3,CASSQDLMGEEGTEAFF
TRBV30,CAWSGDAGGAPKYF
TRBV12-5,CASGLDYPGKLTGELFF
TRBV28,CASSLWASGFYEQYF
TRBV5-5,CASSLAGQGAINEKLFF
TRBV6-6,CASSSLTGGAYEQYF
TRBV6-2/TRBV6-3,CASSLRETQYF
TRBV3-1/TRBV3-2,CASSRQGRPNEKLFF
TRBV11-3,CASSSDRTYEQYF
TRBV6-6,CASSYGQTLDRARITEAFF
TRBV7-3,CASSLTIRGTGTDTQYF
TRBV7-2,CASSLRQGPNTEAFF
TRBV6-5,CASSSTMKNNEQFF
TRBV29-1,CSVGQGGDEQYF
TRBV7-6,CASSLGTGETKNIQYF
TRBV3-1/TRBV3-2,CASSPPGGRNSPLHF
TRBV20-1,CSAGDGAAIYEQYF